The rows below give T cell receptor beta chains drawn from one sample of a study of blood T cell repertoires in COVID-19. Sequencing used immunoSEQ multiplex PCR; TCRdb keeps in-frame clones, though not all of them. The data show roughly 200,000 clones, around 87% seen once. The source material was peripheral blood. The receptors come from a woman in her twenties or thirties with active or convalescent COVID-19. CDR3s include the opening cysteine and the closing phenylalanine or tryptophan. Each record gives: clone size, J gene, V gene, D gene, CDR3 DNA, CDR3 protein. D genes are given only for firm matches. The size of a clone is reported for some rows only, either as once, few or many, or as a class for expanded clones.

>-|TRBJ1-1|TRBV3-1/TRBV3-2|-
TGTGCCAGCAGCCAAGGGACAAACACTGAAGCTTTCTTT
CASSQGTNTEAFF
>-|TRBJ2-1|TRBV6-5|TRBD1
TGTGCCAGCAGCCGGGACAGGCCCTCCTACAATGAGCAGTTCTTC
CASSRDRPSYNEQFF
>-|TRBJ1-4|TRBV18|TRBD1
TGTGCCACCCAGGGGGGTCGCGAAAAACTGTTTTTT
CATQGGREKLFF
>once|TRBJ2-7|TRBV15|-
TGTGCCACCAGCGTTCGGTTCGAGCCCTACAGCGAGCAGTACTTC
CATSVRFEPYSEQYF
>-|TRBJ1-1|TRBV29-1|-
TGCAGCGTTGAGCCTAGGACAGCAAACACTGAAGCTTTCTTT
CSVEPRTANTEAFF
>-|TRBJ2-1|TRBV18|-
TGTGCCAGCTCACGGGGGGTGTACAATGAGCAGTTCTTC
CASSRGVYNEQFF
>-|TRBJ1-1|TRBV15|-
TGTGCCACCAGCAGAGATCGCACTGAAGCTTTCTTT
CATSRDRTEAFF
>-|TRBJ2-7|TRBV14|TRBD2
TGTGCCAGCAGCCCCAAACTCCCCCCTAGCGGGAAGACCTACGAGCAGTACTTC
CASSPKLPPSGKTYEQYF
>-|TRBJ1-2|TRBV11-3|-
TGTGCCAGCAGCTTAGGGAGATCAACGTGGTATGGCTACACCTTC
CASSLGRSTWYGYTF
>-|TRBJ2-1|TRBV23-1|-
TGCGCCAGCAGTCCTGAGGGAAACAGGGCTGAGTACAATGAGTACAATGAGCAGTTCTTC
CASSPEGNRAEYNEYNEQFF
>-|TRBJ1-5|TRBV27|-
TGTGCCAGCTGGAGTAGCAATCAGCCCCAGCATTTT
CASWSSNQPQHF
>-|TRBJ2-5|TRBV28|TRBD2
TGTGCCAGCAGTAAAGCGGGGGGCCAAGAGACCCAGTACTTC
CASSKAGGQETQYF
>-|TRBJ1-2|TRBV29-1|TRBD1
TGCAGCGTTGAACCCCACAGGGGGAACTATGGCTACACCTTC
CSVEPHRGNYGYTF
>-|TRBJ2-4|TRBV15|-
TGTGCCACCAGCAGAGAATTTTTGCAGGGGGGATCCAAAAACATTCAGTACTTC
CATSREFLQGGSKNIQYF
>-|TRBJ2-3|TRBV6-5|-
TGTGCCAGCAGCGTCCGCGGCATCACAGATACGCAGTATTTT
CASSVRGITDTQYF
>-|TRBJ1-2|TRBV9|-
TGTGCCAGCAGCCCTCCGGGGAGGGTAGGCTATGGCTACACCTTC
CASSPPGRVGYGYTF
>-|TRBJ1-2|TRBV15|-
TGTGCCACCAGCCCAGGAGGAGACTATGGCTACACCTTC
CATSPGGDYGYTF
>-|TRBJ2-5|TRBV28|TRBD1
TGTGCCAGCAGGGATGGGGACAGGAAGGATGCGGAGACCCAGTACTTC
CASRDGDRKDAETQYF
>-|TRBJ1-5|TRBV27|-
TGTGCCAGCAGTCCGACACGACAGTATAGCAATCAGCCCCAGCATTTT
CASSPTRQYSNQPQHF
>-|TRBJ1-2|TRBV5-5|TRBD1
TGTGCCAGCAGTGTGTCAGGGGGCGCTGGCTACACCTTC
CASSVSGGAGYTF
>-|TRBJ2-7|TRBV20-1|-
TGCAGTGCTAAGGACTGGGGCGAGCAGTACTTC
CSAKDWGEQYF
>-|TRBJ1-1|TRBV5-1|TRBD1
TGCGCCAGCAGCTGGGGACAGGGGCCCGCAGCTTTCTTT
CASSWGQGPAAFF
>-|TRBJ2-5|TRBV11-3|TRBD2
TGTGCCAGCAAGGGAGCGGGGGAGACCCAGTACTTC
CASKGAGETQYF
>-|TRBJ1-2|TRBV3-1/TRBV3-2|TRBD1
TGTGCCAGCAGCCAAGTAGGCCGGGACAGGGGAGGATATGGCTACACCTTC
CASSQVGRDRGGYGYTF
>once|TRBJ1-5|TRBV19|-
TGTGCCAGTAGTATAGGACAGGGCAATCAGCCCCAGCATTTT
CASSIGQGNQPQHF
>-|TRBJ2-7|TRBV7-2|TRBD1
TGTGCCAGCAGCCCTGGACAGGCGCGCGAGCAGTACTTC
CASSPGQAREQYF
>-|TRBJ1-5|TRBV9|-
TGTGCCAGCAGCGTACAACCGGACAGCCTCAATCAGCCCCAGCATTTT
CASSVQPDSLNQPQHF
>-|TRBJ2-1|TRBV5-1|TRBD2
TGCGCCAGCAGCTTGGGTGCGGGAGGATATGGCAATGAGCAGTTCTTC
CASSLGAGGYGNEQFF
>once|TRBJ1-1|TRBV5-5|-
TGTGCCAGCAGCTTGTTACCCCCGGGCCCAGGGGTGAACACTGAAGCTTTCTTT
CASSLLPPGPGVNTEAFF
>once|TRBJ1-1|TRBV29-1|-
TGCAGCGCCAGAGACAGCGCCAACACTGAAGCTTTCTTT
CSARDSANTEAFF
>-|TRBJ2-3|TRBV24-1|-
TGTGCCACCAGTGATTCGGCGACTAGTGGAGGCGGTACGCAGTATTTT
CATSDSATSGGGTQYF
>once|TRBJ1-1|TRBV28|-
TGTGCCAGCAGTCCGGCTGGAAGGGGCAGGAACATGAACACTGAAGCTTTCTTT
CASSPAGRGRNMNTEAFF
>-|TRBJ1-2|TRBV11-2|-
TGTGCCAGCAGCCGGGATTACTATGGCTACACCTTC
CASSRDYYGYTF
>-|TRBJ2-7|TRBV27|-
TGTGCCAGCAGGCCCCAGGGGACGGCCTCCTACGAGCAGTACTTC
CASRPQGTASYEQYF
>few|TRBJ1-1|TRBV6-5|-
TGTGCCAGCAGACAGTCGGCTGAAGCTTTCTTT
CASRQSAEAFF